This entry lists 22 T cell receptor beta chains sequenced from one sample in a study of blood T cell repertoires in COVID-19. Repertoires were generated with immunoSEQ multiplex PCR, while TCRdb's copy carries only in-frame clones and drops some. This sample has approximately 67,000 clones; around 90% occur once, and the top ten carry 4.5% to 5.5%. The sample consisted of peripheral blood. The origin of the receptors is a woman aged 55-69 years with active COVID-19.

The chain is built from TRBV24-1 and TRBJ2-3; TRBD2 matches 7 bases. This CDR3 spans 15 amino acids. Germline CDR1 reads KGHDR; CDR2 reads SFDVKD. Trimming took 3 bases from V and 0 from J; bases not matched to a gene: 2. The CDR3 DNA reads TGTGCCACCAGTGATCCGGGAGGTAGCACAGATACGCAGTATTTT. Translation: CATSDPGGSTDTQYF.

The V gene is TRBV6-2 or TRBV6-3, the J gene TRBJ2-3; unclear D gene. Per germline, CDR1 MNHEY and CDR2 SVGEGT. This CDR3 is built from 13 residues. Between the trimmed V and J ends, which lost 3 bases and 4 bases, there was a span of 8 bases. CDR3 region: CASSYGGPDTQYF. The CDR3 nucleotides are TGTGCCAGCAGTTATGGTGGCCCAGATACGCAGTATTTT.

CDR3 in amino acids: CASSVDSLGFGYTF. The CDR3 nucleotides read TGTGCCAGCAGCGTGGACAGTCTAGGTTTTGGCTACACCTTC. V gene TRBV11-1 combines with J gene TRBJ1-2, with D tentatively TRBD1 (6 bases). Germline V gene lookup returns CDR1 SGHAT and CDR2 FQDESV (reference sequence). This CDR3 spans 14 amino acids. The V end was cut by 5 bases, the J end by 7 bases, with 17 bases between.

The rearrangement joins TRBV11-2 to TRBJ2-1; the D gene is possibly TRBD2 (7 bases). Germline V gives CDR1 SGHAT, CDR2 FQNNGV. V was clipped by 5 bases and J by 4 bases, with 21 bases between them. This CDR3 contains 17 residues. CDR3 bases: TGTGCCAGCAGCCGCCTGGGGGCGGGAGAGGGGTACAATGAGCAGTTCTTC. Protein product: CASSRLGAGEGYNEQFF.

A single count supports this clone. This sequence joins TRBV12-3 or TRBV12-4 and TRBJ1-2; D uncertain. The V and J ends lost 2 bases and 2 bases respectively, with 6 bases between them. CDR3 length equals 13 residues. CDR3 protein: CASSLSGNYGYTF. The CDR3 DNA follows: TGTGCCAGCAGTTTATCGGGAAACTATGGCTACACCTTC.

The V gene is TRBV20-1, the J gene TRBJ2-1; 10 bases align to TRBD2. The CDR3 is 15 amino acids. Germline V gene lookup returns CDR1 DFQATT and CDR2 SNEGSKA (reference sequence). The J segment lost 6 bases and the V segment lost 3 bases, leaving 8 bases of the junction unmatched. In DNA, the CDR3 is TGCAGTGCTAGTTCTTGGGGACTAGCGTCCAATGAGCAGTTCTTC. This gives the protein CSASSWGLASNEQFF.

This chain uses TRBV18 with TRBJ1-5, with TRBD1 identical over 7 bases. CDR3 length: 14 residues. The V and J ends lost 6 bases and 9 bases, in that order; junction bases with no gene match: 11. Germline V gene lookup returns CDR1 KGHSH and CDR2 LQKENI. Here the CDR3 reads CASSPSGGGAPQHF. The DNA of the CDR3 is TGTGCCAGCTCCCCTTCGGGAGGGGGCGCGCCCCAGCATTTT.

The chain combines TRBV6-5 with TRBJ2-2, with D unresolved. Deletions cut 4 bases from V and 1 base from J, with 7 bases between. Germline V gives CDR1 MNHEY, CDR2 SVGAGI. The CDR3 is 14 amino acids. This CDR3 reads CASSSQVNTGELFF. CDR3 DNA: TGTGCCAGCAGTTCCCAGGTGAACACCGGGGAGCTGTTTTTT.

The gene calls are TRBV15 and TRBJ2-3, with D tentatively TRBD2 (6 bases). This CDR3 is built from 14 residues. The V and J ends lost 3 bases and 4 bases respectively, with 11 bases between them. CDR1 is LNHNV and CDR2 is YYDKDF in the germline V gene (reference sequence). The CDR3 loop reads CATSSGGTADTQYF. The CDR3 DNA sequence: TGTGCCACCAGCAGCGGGGGAACTGCAGATACGCAGTATTTT.

This clone has just one count. The chain is built from TRBV5-1 and TRBJ2-1, with 7 bases lining up with TRBD2. This CDR3 is built from 15 residues. V gave up 7 bases and J gave up 0 bases; unmatched junction bases: 7. Germline assignment: CDR1 SGHRS and CDR2 YFSETQ. CDR3 DNA sequence: TGCGCCAGCCGAATAGCGGGTGTCTCCTACAATGAGCAGTTCTTC. As protein: CASRIAGVSYNEQFF.

The rearrangement uses TRBV7-8 and TRBJ2-1, with 8 bases lining up with TRBD2. The CDR3 loop spans 16 amino acids. Germline V gives CDR1 SGHVS, CDR2 FQNEAQ. V gave up 2 bases and J gave up 8 bases; unmatched junction bases: 11. The CDR3 region has the DNA TGTGCCAGCAGCTTACCCGCGGGAGGAAGGTGGGATGAGCAGTTCTTC. Its protein product is CASSLPAGGRWDEQFF. The full variable domain, with the rest looked up from reference TRBV7-8 and TRBJ2-1, is GAGVSQSPRYKVAKRGQDVALRCDPISGHVSLFWYQQALGQGPEFLTYFQNEAQLDKSGLPSDRFFAERPEGSVSTLKIQRTQQEDSAVYLCASSLPAGGRWDEQFFGPGTRLTVL.

The chain employs TRBV16 and TRBJ2-7; 7 bases map to TRBD1. The CDR3 has 17 amino acids. Germline V CDR1 and CDR2: KGHSY, FQNENV. The V gene end was trimmed by 4 bases and the J gene end by 7 bases; junction bases not matched to a gene: 19. CDR3 nucleotide sequence: TGTGCCAGCAGCCTTCCGGGGCGGACAGGTCGATCAGGGGAGCAGTACTTC. It specifies CASSLPGRTGRSGEQYF.

This chain joins TRBV7-9 and TRBJ2-1; tentative D call: TRBD2 (5 bases). Germline CDR1 reads SEHNR; CDR2 reads FQNEAQ (reference sequence). The CDR3 consists of 16 residues. V was shortened by 0 bases and J by 8 bases, with 17 bases between the two germline ends. The CDR3 bases are TGTGCCAGCAGCTTAGCGCTAGTTGGGAGTAGGGATGAGCAGTTCTTC. Encoded protein: CASSLALVGSRDEQFF.

This clone appeared a few times. The rearrangement uses TRBV19 and TRBJ2-1; 10 bases are a match to TRBD2. This CDR3 comprises 16 residues. Germline CDR1 is LNHDA and CDR2 is SQIVND (reference sequence). V was pared by 3 bases and J by 9 bases, with 11 bases of the junction left unmatched. The CDR3 DNA reads as TGTGCCAGTAGTATGGGAGCGGGAGGGCCTGCGGGTGAGCAGTTCTTC. Its translation is CASSMGAGGPAGEQFF.

This clone came up a few times. The rearrangement uses TRBV27 and TRBJ1-6; TRBD1 matches 9 bases. The ends lost 5 bases at V and 0 bases at J; junction bases unmatched: 8. This CDR3 is 18 amino acids long. Germline loops: CDR1 MNHEY, CDR2 SMNVEV (reference sequence). CDR3 sequence (DNA): TGTGCCAGCAGTCGTCGAGGGACAGGGAGCTCCTATAATTCACCCCTCCACTTT. Translated, it gives CASSRRGTGSSYNSPLHF.

The chain is built from TRBV6-6 and TRBJ2-1; D perhaps matches TRBD1 (6 bases). Trimming pared 6 bases from V and 8 bases from J, leaving 14 bases between. The CDR3 runs to 13 residues. Per germline, CDR1 MNHNY and CDR2 SVGAGI (reference sequence). The DNA for the CDR3 is TGTGCCAGCAGAATCACCCAGGGGCATGAGCAGTTCTTC. Its protein product is CASRITQGHEQFF.

This chain connects TRBV15 to TRBJ1-1; D unresolved. Germline V gives CDR1 LNHNV, CDR2 YYDKDF (reference sequence). Trimming pared 1 base from V and 0 bases from J, leaving 9 bases between. CDR3 length equals 15 residues. The CDR3 loop is CATSRVQAMNTEAFF. In nucleotides, the CDR3 is TGTGCCACCAGCAGAGTCCAGGCCATGAACACTGAAGCTTTCTTT. Filled out from reference TRBV15 and TRBJ1-1, the complete variable domain reads DAMVIQNPRYQVTQFGKPVTLSCSQTLNHNVMYWYQQKSSQAPKLLFHYYDKDFNNEADTPDNFQSRRPNTSFCFLDIRSPGLGDTAMYLCATSRVQAMNTEAFFGQGTRLTVV.

The rearrangement joins TRBV6-6 to TRBJ1-1; TRBD1 matches at 10 bases. The CDR3 has 15 residues. The J segment lost 5 bases and the V segment lost 7 bases, leaving 10 bases of the junction unmatched. Germline V CDR1 and CDR2: MNHNY, SVGAGI (reference sequence). The CDR3 DNA is TGTGCCAGCAAAGGACAGGGGGTTGGTAAGACTGAAGCTTTCTTT. Amino acids: CASKGQGVGKTEAFF.

The chain carries TRBV30 and TRBJ1-2, with D perhaps TRBD1 (6 bases). Trimming took 7 bases from V and 4 from J, leaving 13 bases between them. There are 12 residues in the CDR3. CDR1 GTSNPN and CDR2 SVGIG come from the germline V gene (reference sequence). As DNA, the CDR3 is TGTGCCTCCCGAGGGGGGGGCTATGGCTACACCTTC. Protein: CASRGGGYGYTF.

The chain couples TRBV25-1 to TRBJ1-1; TRBD1 aligns across 7 bases. V gave up 4 bases and J gave up 11 bases; unmatched junction bases: 10. The CDR3 extends over 13 amino acids. Germline values: CDR1 MGHDK, CDR2 SYGVNS. The CDR3 sequence is CASSGGTVRGAFF. The CDR3 nucleotides are TGTGCCAGCAGTGGCGGGACAGTTAGGGGGGCTTTCTTT.

The chain recombines TRBV5-1 with TRBJ1-3, with D possibly matching TRBD1 (5 bases). The CDR3 loop spans 15 amino acids. Trimming removed 4 bases from V and 0 bases from J, with 11 bases in between. The germline gives CDR1 SGHRS, CDR2 YFSETQ. This CDR3 reads CASSPPGLSGNTIYF. The CDR3 DNA is TGCGCCAGCAGCCCTCCAGGGCTCTCTGGAAACACCATATATTTT. The whole variable domain, remainder taken from reference TRBV5-1 and TRBJ1-3, is KAGVTQTPRYLIKTRGQQVTLSCSPISGHRSVSWYQQTPGQGLQFLFEYFSETQRNKGNFPGRFSGRQFSNSRSEMNVSTLELGDSALYLCASSPPGLSGNTIYFGEGSWLTVV.

This chain joins TRBV19 and TRBJ2-1; D not certain. The V end was cut by 10 bases, the J end by 1 base, with 11 bases between. Germline CDR1 LNHDA, CDR2 SQIVND (reference sequence). This CDR3 comprises 13 residues. The CDR3 spells CATTRSSYNEQFF. Written as DNA, the CDR3 is TGTGCCACCACGCGATCGTCCTACAATGAGCAGTTCTTC.